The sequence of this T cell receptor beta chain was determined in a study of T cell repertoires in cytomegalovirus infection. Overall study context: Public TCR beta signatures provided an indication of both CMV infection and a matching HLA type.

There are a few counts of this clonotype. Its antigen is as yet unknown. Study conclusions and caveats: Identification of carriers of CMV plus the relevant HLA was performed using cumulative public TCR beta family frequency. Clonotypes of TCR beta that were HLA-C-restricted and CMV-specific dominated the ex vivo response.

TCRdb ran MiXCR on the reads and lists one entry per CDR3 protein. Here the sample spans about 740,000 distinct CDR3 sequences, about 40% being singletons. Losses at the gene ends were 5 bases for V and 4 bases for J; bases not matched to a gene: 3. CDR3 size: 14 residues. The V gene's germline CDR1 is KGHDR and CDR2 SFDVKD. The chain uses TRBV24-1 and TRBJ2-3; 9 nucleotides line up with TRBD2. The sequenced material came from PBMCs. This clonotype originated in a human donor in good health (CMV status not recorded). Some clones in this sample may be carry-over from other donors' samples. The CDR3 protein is CATSVAGGPDTQYF. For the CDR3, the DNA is TGTGCCACCAGTGTTGCGGGGGGGCCAGATACGCAGTATTTT.